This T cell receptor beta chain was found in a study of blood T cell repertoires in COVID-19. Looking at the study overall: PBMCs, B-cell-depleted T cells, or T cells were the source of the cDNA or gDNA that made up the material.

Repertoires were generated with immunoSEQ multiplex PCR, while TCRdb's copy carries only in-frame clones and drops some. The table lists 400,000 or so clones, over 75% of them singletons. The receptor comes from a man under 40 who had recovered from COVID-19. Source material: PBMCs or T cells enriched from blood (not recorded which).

The CDR3 here is CASSLADIRQGNYGYTF. CDR3 bases: TGCGCCAGCAGCTTGGCGGATATAAGACAGGGGAACTATGGCTACACCTTC. The chain links TRBV5-1 to TRBJ1-2, with 8 bases aligning to TRBD1. This CDR3 comprises 17 residues. The trim removed 0 bases at V and 2 bases at J, leaving 9 bases unmatched. The germline V gene encodes CDR1 SGHRS and CDR2 YFSETQ.